The clone carrying this T cell receptor (beta chain) was observed many times. Its antigen remains unknown. The time point is: patch test 2, 6 weeks after DPC sensitization. Treatment: therapeutic diphenylcyclopropenone sensitization with weekly scalp DPC. This entry belongs to a study of human T cells and chemical hapten exposure. For the study at large: Weekly scalp doses of diphenylcyclopropenone were given to patients during the roughly 23-week study. The study enrolled mostly female patients with alopecia areata, totalis or universalis. Small pooled library volume differences chiefly drove per-sample TCR yield variation. General study results and limits: In comparison with controls, expanded TCRs gave rise to a significantly larger number of large CDR3 similarity clusters.

The germline V gene has CDR1 MNHNS and CDR2 SASEGT. The V and J ends lost 8 bases and 4 bases, in that order; junction bases with no gene match: 8. The CDR3 length is 15 residues. A single record per CDR3 protein comes from TCRdb applying MiXCR to the RACE reads. Of approximately 89,000 distinct CDR3 sequences listed, about 6.6% are singletons. The sequenced sample was whole blood, obtained in connection with sensitization to the hapten diphenylcyclopropenone (DPC). The receptor was isolated from a woman aged 25 to 39 with alopecia areata. Some clones in this sample may be carry-over from other donors' samples. The chain uses TRBV6-1 and TRBJ2-2; 9 bases map to TRBD2. The CDR3 coding sequence is TGTGCCAGCTCCTTCCTAGCGGGAAGCACCGGGGAGCTGTTTTTT. Translation: CASSFLAGSTGELFF.